Below, 24 T cell receptor beta chains from the same sample are listed, as sequenced in a study of blood T cell repertoires in COVID-19. TCRdb's table, derived via immunoSEQ multiplex PCR, lists solely in-frame clones and lacks some. The data contain 130,000 to 150,000 clones, over 70% of them singletons. The sequencing sample was made of peripheral blood. These receptors were obtained from a man in his 70s who had recovered from COVID-19.

This clone has only one observation. The chain couples TRBV27 to TRBJ2-1, with 8 bases aligning to TRBD2. V was clipped by 10 bases and J by 5 bases; unmatched bases: 13. This CDR3 spans 15 amino acids. Germline values: CDR1 MNHEY, CDR2 SMNVEV (reference sequence). The CDR3: CAIPNSGIGHNEQFF. CDR3 nucleotides: TGTGCCATTCCCAATAGCGGGATTGGCCACAATGAGCAGTTCTTC.

This chain joins TRBV12-5 and TRBJ2-6; D may be TRBD2 (5 bases). The CDR3 is made up of 14 amino acids. Germline lookup yields CDR1 LGHNT and CDR2 FRNRAP. Trimming took 5 bases from V and 7 from J, leaving 12 bases between them. Written as DNA, the CDR3 is TGTGCTAGTGGTCCCTCACCGGGAGCCAACGTCCTGACTTTC. Translation: CASGPSPGANVLTF.

V is TRBV10-3 and J is TRBJ2-7; TRBD2 matches at 7 bases. The germline V gene encodes CDR1 ENHRY and CDR2 SYGVKD. The CDR3 spans 13 residues. Trimming at V came to 2 bases and at J to 6 bases, leaving 4 bases not matched to a gene. The CDR3 loop reads CAISEDGRSEQYF. CDR3 DNA: TGTGCCATCAGTGAGGACGGGAGGAGCGAGCAGTACTTC.

This clone was recorded once. V and J are TRBV12-5 and TRBJ2-7; 11 nucleotides match TRBD2. The J segment lost 3 bases and the V segment lost 4 bases, leaving 8 bases of the junction unmatched. Germline CDR1 reads LGHNT; CDR2 reads FRNRAP. There are 16 residues in the CDR3. Here the CDR3 reads CASGSEIGLAGYEQYF. The CDR3 DNA sequence: TGTGCTAGTGGTTCAGAAATCGGACTAGCGGGCTACGAGCAGTACTTC.

This clone appeared a few times. This sequence joins TRBV19 and TRBJ1-2; unclear D gene. The CDR3 contains 13 residues. CDR1 is LNHDA, CDR2 SQIVND, per germline (reference sequence). Trimming took 7 bases from V and 0 from J, leaving 9 bases between them. CDR3 amino acids: CASNNQANYGYTF. For the CDR3, the DNA is TGTGCCAGTAACAACCAGGCTAACTATGGCTACACCTTC.

V and J are TRBV6-1 and TRBJ2-7; the match to TRBD2 covers 12 bases. Germline CDR1 and CDR2: MNHNS and SASEGT. The CDR3 has 16 residues. V was clipped by 0 bases and J by 0 bases; unmatched bases: 0. This CDR3 is CASSEAGLAGSYEQYF. The DNA of the CDR3 is TGTGCCAGCAGTGAAGCGGGACTAGCGGGCTCCTACGAGCAGTACTTC.

This clone was observed a few times. The chain combines TRBV19 with TRBJ1-1; unclear D gene. Trimming took 1 base from V and 4 from J, leaving 10 bases between them. The CDR3 consists of 14 residues. The germline CDR1 and CDR2 sequences are LNHDA and SQIVND (reference sequence). The CDR3: CASSIGLYRTEAFF. The CDR3 DNA sequence: TGTGCCAGTAGTATAGGACTGTATCGCACTGAAGCTTTCTTT.

This clone is a singleton in its sample. This chain joins TRBV4-1 and TRBJ2-2, with a possible D match to TRBD1 (5 bases). CDR1 MGHRA and CDR2 YSYEKL come from the germline V gene. The CDR3 is 15 amino acids. V was shortened by 0 bases and J by 4 bases, with 9 bases between the two germline ends. CDR3 bases: TGCGCCAGCAGCCAAGATAGGGGCGGCACCGGGGAGCTGTTTTTT. Translated, it gives CASSQDRGGTGELFF.

This clone was seen only once. V gene TRBV23-1 combines with J gene TRBJ2-7, with D tentatively TRBD2 (6 bases). TRBV23-1 is identified as an open reading frame with a role that is uncertain. The CDR3 has 15 residues. The V gene lost 6 bases and the J gene lost 0 bases, with 15 bases spanning the gap. The CDR3: CASRELASRSYEQYF. In DNA form, the CDR3 reads TGCGCCAGCAGGGAACTAGCATCTCGCTCCTACGAGCAGTACTTC.

The chain is built from TRBV7-2 and TRBJ2-3; 7 bases match TRBD2. Germline CDR1 and CDR2: SGHTA and FQGNSA. The V and J ends lost 8 bases and 6 bases, in that order; junction bases with no gene match: 11. The length of the CDR3 is 14 residues. CDR3 sequence reads: CASRIGRSSDTQYF. The CDR3 nucleotides are TGTGCCAGCCGGATCGGGAGGTCAAGCGATACGCAGTATTTT.

The chain recombines TRBV5-4 with TRBJ1-3, with D possibly TRBD1 on 5 matching bases. Trimming removed 4 bases at V and 0 bases at J, with 11 bases between. This CDR3 has 15 residues. The germline gives CDR1 SGHNT, CDR2 YYREEE (reference sequence). In DNA, the CDR3 is TGTGCCAGCAGCATCGACAGAGGCTCTGGAAACACCATATATTTT. Translated: CASSIDRGSGNTIYF.

The chain joins TRBV4-3 to TRBJ2-6, with TRBD2 as a possible D gene (5 bases). With 6 bases removed from V and 0 bases from J, the gap between germline ends came to 12 bases. The CDR3 loop spans 16 amino acids. Per the germline V gene, CDR1 is LGHNA and CDR2 is YSLEER. The CDR3 nucleotides read TGCGCCAGCAGTCCGGCAGGAGGCTCTGGGGCCAACGTCCTGACTTTC. This sequence encodes CASSPAGGSGANVLTF.

This clone was observed at least ten times. The V and J genes are TRBV2 and TRBJ2-7; a possible D gene is TRBD2 (6 bases). The CDR3 length is 14 residues. Germline V gives CDR1 SNHLY, CDR2 FYNNEI. Trimming cost V 7 bases and J 0 bases, with 13 bases left between them. The CDR3 nucleotides are TGTGCCAGCACGGAGGGGTCCAACTCCTACGAGCAGTACTTC. It codes for CASTEGSNSYEQYF.

This chain links TRBV18 with TRBJ2-7, with 8 bases that match TRBD2. The CDR3 contains 14 residues. Per germline, CDR1 KGHSH and CDR2 LQKENI. V was clipped by 3 bases and J by 6 bases; unmatched bases: 7. CDR3: CASSPGTSEVEQYF. As DNA, the CDR3 is TGTGCCAGCTCACCGGGGACTAGTGAGGTCGAGCAGTACTTC.

The genes are TRBV5-6 and TRBJ1-5; TRBD1 matches 8 bases. The CDR3 is 14 amino acids. With 3 bases clipped from V and 9 bases from J, the junction kept 8 bases outside the gene matches. In germline, CDR1 is SGHDT, CDR2 YYEEEE. As DNA, the CDR3 is TGTGCCAGCAGCTCAGGACAGGGAGCGCCGCCCCAGCATTTT. This gives the protein CASSSGQGAPPQHF. Together with reference TRBV5-6 and TRBJ1-5, the CDR3 gives the full variable domain: DAGVTQSPTHLIKTRGQQVTLRCSPKSGHDTVSWYQQALGQGPQFIFQYYEEEERQRGNFPDRFSGHQFPNYSSELNVNALLLGDSALYLCASSSGQGAPPQHFGDGTRLSIL.

The chain recombines TRBV12-3 or TRBV12-4 with TRBJ2-7; TRBD2 aligns across 12 bases. V gave up 6 bases and J gave up 6 bases; unmatched junction bases: 3. This CDR3 has 13 amino acids. The CDR3 loop is CASSQTSGSEQYF. CDR3 nucleotide sequence: TGTGCCAGCAGCCAGACTAGCGGGAGCGAGCAGTACTTC.

The chain couples TRBV2 to TRBJ2-2; 12 positions agree with TRBD2. Germline loops: CDR1 SNHLY, CDR2 FYNNEI. The J segment lost 4 bases and the V segment lost 6 bases, leaving 3 bases of the junction unmatched. The CDR3 is made up of 15 amino acids. The chain's CDR3 is CASSGLAGPTGELFF. CDR3 bases: TGTGCCAGCAGCGGACTAGCGGGACCCACCGGGGAGCTGTTTTTT. Full variable domain (outside the CDR3, taken from reference TRBV2 and TRBJ2-2): EPEVTQTPSHQVTQMGQEVILRCVPISNHLYFYWYRQILGQKVEFLVSFYNNEISEKSEIFDDQFSVERPDGSNFTLKIRSTKLEDSAMYFCASSGLAGPTGELFFGEGSRLTVL.

This clone has only one observation. This chain uses TRBV6-2 or TRBV6-3 with TRBJ2-7, with TRBD2 matching over 7 bases. Germline trimming cut 6 bases from V and 2 bases from J; bases unmatched to any gene: 7. The CDR3 sequence is 14 residues long. Germline CDR1 and CDR2: MNHEY and SVGEGT. CDR3 region: CASSLGGEPYEQYF. The CDR3 DNA follows: TGTGCCAGCAGCCTTGGGGGGGAGCCCTACGAGCAGTACTTC.

The chain has TRBV19 and TRBJ2-1, with TRBD1 as a possible D gene (5 bases). Per the germline V gene, CDR1 is LNHDA and CDR2 is SQIVND (reference sequence). The CDR3 has 13 residues. V shed 9 bases and J shed 4 bases, with 13 bases lying between them. CDR3 bases: TGTGCCAGCCACTCGACAGCATACAATGAGCAGTTCTTC. As protein: CASHSTAYNEQFF.

This chain links TRBV5-1 with TRBJ2-1, with 9 bases identical to TRBD1. V dropped 3 bases and J dropped 8; count of bases not matched to a gene: 21. The length of the CDR3 is 19 residues. From germline, CDR1 is SGHRS and CDR2 YFSETQ. The CDR3, as DNA: TGCGCCAGCAGCTCGGGACAGGGAGTGCAGACTATAGTCTGGGATGAGCAGTTCTTC. It is translated as CASSSGQGVQTIVWDEQFF.

This chain uses TRBV6-6 with TRBJ2-3, with 7 bases fitting TRBD2. Per the germline V gene, CDR1 is MNHNY and CDR2 is SVGAGI (reference sequence). The J segment lost 6 bases and the V segment lost 6 bases, leaving 9 bases of the junction unmatched. The CDR3 runs 14 residues. CDR3 coding DNA: TGTGCCAGCAGCGGACTAGGAGTTAGGGATACGCAGTATTTT. This translates into CASSGLGVRDTQYF.

J is TRBJ1-3 and V is TRBV18, with 7 bases identical to TRBD1. This CDR3 has 16 residues. Germline lookup yields CDR1 KGHSH and CDR2 LQKENI. J was trimmed by 0 bases and V by 0 bases; bases with no gene match: 2. CDR3 protein: CASSPPGQYSGNTIYF. The CDR3 bases are TGTGCCAGCTCACCACCGGGACAGTACTCTGGAAACACCATATATTTT.

The rearrangement joins TRBV29-1 to TRBJ2-2, with TRBD1 matching over 10 bases. Germline V gives CDR1 SQVTM, CDR2 ANQGSEA. This CDR3 region has 12 residues. V was pared by 6 bases and J by 6 bases, with 1 base of the junction left unmatched. CDR3 nucleotides: TGCAGCGTAGGACAGGGGGCCGGGGAGCTGTTTTTT. It yields the protein CSVGQGAGELFF.

The chain employs TRBV10-3 and TRBJ2-4, with D possibly matching TRBD2 (7 bases). The CDR3 runs 15 residues. V lost 8 bases and J 7 bases, leaving 21 bases between the germline ends. Germline V gene data show CDR1 as ENHRY and CDR2 as SYGVKD. The CDR3: CAISQGHREENIQYF. The CDR3 DNA is TGTGCCATCTCCCAGGGGCACCGGGAGGAGAACATTCAGTACTTC.